This T cell receptor (beta chain) was sequenced in a study of blood T cell repertoires in COVID-19. Study-level information: Acute and convalescent COVID-19 specimens originated in the United States, Italy and Spain. PBMCs, B-cell-depleted T cells, or T cells provided the cDNA or gDNA that made up the material.

As originally analysed: Quantification of nucleated cells was approximated via reference gene primer amplification. TCRdb keeps only in-frame clones here, not all; method: immunoSEQ multiplex PCR. V, J and clone size reflect that table, while D and trimming were determined from the DNA. The table lists roughly 120,000 clones, approximately 85% of them singletons, with less than 1.5% in the top ten. Sequencing was performed on peripheral blood. The source of this sequence is a man aged 40-50 years with acute or convalescent COVID-19.

The CDR3 DNA follows: TGTGCCAGCAGTTACCTCGGGTCCACTGAAGCTTTCTTT. This sequence encodes CASSYLGSTEAFF. The chain links TRBV6-5 to TRBJ1-1; D gene uncertain. The CDR3 is made up of 13 amino acids. V was cut by 2 bases and J by 4 bases, with 8 bases left in between. Germline values: CDR1 MNHEY, CDR2 SVGAGI.